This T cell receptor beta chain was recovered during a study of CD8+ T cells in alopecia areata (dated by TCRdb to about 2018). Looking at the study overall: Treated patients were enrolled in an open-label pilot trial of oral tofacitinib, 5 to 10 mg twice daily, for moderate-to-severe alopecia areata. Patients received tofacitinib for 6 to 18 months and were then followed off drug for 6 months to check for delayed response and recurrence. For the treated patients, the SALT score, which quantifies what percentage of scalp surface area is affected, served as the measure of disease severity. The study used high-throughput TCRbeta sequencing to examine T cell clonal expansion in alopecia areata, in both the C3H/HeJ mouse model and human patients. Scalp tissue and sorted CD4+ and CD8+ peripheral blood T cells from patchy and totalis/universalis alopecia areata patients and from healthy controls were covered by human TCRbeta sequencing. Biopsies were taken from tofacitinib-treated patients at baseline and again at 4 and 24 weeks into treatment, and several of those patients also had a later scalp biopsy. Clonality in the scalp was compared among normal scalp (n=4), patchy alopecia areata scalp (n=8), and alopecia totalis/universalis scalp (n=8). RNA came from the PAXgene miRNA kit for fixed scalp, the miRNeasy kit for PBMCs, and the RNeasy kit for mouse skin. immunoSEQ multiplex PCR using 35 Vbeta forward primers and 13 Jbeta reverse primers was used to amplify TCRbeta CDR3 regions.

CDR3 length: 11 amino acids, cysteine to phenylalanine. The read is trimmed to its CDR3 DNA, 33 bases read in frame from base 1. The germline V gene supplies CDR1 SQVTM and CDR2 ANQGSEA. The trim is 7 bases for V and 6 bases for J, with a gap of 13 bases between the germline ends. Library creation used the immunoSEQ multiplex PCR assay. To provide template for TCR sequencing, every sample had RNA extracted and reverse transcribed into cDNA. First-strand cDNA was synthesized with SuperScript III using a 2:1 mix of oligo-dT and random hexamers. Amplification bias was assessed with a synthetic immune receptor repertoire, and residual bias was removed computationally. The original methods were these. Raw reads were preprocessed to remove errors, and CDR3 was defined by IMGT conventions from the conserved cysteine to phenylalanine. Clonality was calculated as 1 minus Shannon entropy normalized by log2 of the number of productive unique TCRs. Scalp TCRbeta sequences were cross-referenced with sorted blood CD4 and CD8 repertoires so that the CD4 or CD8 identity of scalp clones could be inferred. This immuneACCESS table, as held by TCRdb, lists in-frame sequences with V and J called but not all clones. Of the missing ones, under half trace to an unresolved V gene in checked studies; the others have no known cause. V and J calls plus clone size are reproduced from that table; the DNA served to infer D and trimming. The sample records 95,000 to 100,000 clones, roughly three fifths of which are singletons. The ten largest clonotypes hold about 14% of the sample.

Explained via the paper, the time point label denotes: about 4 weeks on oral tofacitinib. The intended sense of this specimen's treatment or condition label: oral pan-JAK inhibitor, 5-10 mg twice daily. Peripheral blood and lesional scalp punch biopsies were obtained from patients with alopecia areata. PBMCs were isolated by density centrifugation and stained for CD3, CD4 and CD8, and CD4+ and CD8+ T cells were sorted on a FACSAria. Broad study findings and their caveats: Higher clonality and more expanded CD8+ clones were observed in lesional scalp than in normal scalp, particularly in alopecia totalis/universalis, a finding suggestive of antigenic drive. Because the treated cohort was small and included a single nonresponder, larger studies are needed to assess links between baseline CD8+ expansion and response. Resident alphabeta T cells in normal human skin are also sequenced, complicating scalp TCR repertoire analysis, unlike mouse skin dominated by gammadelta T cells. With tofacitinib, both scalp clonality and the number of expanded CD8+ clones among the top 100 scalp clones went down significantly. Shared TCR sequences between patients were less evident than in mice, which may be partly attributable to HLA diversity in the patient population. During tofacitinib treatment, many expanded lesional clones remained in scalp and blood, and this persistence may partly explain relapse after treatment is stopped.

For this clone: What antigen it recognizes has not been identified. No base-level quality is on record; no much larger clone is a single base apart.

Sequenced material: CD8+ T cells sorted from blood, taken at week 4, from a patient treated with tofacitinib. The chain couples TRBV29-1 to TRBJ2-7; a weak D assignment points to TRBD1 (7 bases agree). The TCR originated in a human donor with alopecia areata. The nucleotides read TGCAGCGCAAGCCAGGGGGGCGAGCAGTACTTC. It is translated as CSASQGGEQYF.